This T cell receptor beta chain was recovered during a study of blood T cell repertoires in COVID-19. Study as a whole: Sources were T cells, B-cell-depleted T cells, or PBMCs; the material itself was cDNA or gDNA.

The participants were between about 18 and 90 years old and came from some 23 US areas. Cohort 3 donors counted as recovered after two negative PCRs, clearance, or resolved symptoms. How the authors handled the data: Estimation of nucleated cell counts relied on the amplification of reference gene primers. Sequencing used immunoSEQ multiplex PCR; TCRdb keeps in-frame clones, though not all of them. V and J calls and clone size come straight from that table; D and trimming were deduced from the DNA. The sample yields more than 150,000 clones, roughly four fifths seen once. Per the germline V gene, CDR1 is SQVTM and CDR2 is ANQGSEA. V gave up 5 bases and J gave up 4 bases; unmatched junction bases: 10. The CDR3 extends over 16 amino acids. The table lists this clone with a count of one.

The sequenced sample consisted of PBMCs or T cells enriched from blood (not recorded which). This receptor was obtained from a man in his forties who had recovered from COVID-19. The chain has TRBV29-1 and TRBJ1-5, with 11 positions matching TRBD1. The CDR3 coding sequence is TGCAGCGTTTCGAGCGGGACAGGGGGTGCTAATCAGCCCCAGCATTTT. It specifies CSVSSGTGGANQPQHF.